This TCR beta chain is from a study of blood T cells in healthy people across ages. This CDR3 contains 13 residues. The V gene lost 5 bases and the J gene lost 0 bases, with 7 bases spanning the gap. Germline V CDR1 and CDR2: SGHRS, YFSETQ. Next came a second PCR, run for roughly 6 to 11 cycles, which used a sample-barcoded 5' primer along with a J-beta primer mix. TCRdb processed the 5' RACE reads anew with MiXCR; each CDR3 protein has one entry. The sample holds some 370,000 distinct CDR3 sequences, approximately 47% seen once. The specimen sequenced was blood. The genes are TRBV5-1 and TRBJ2-3; D is unclear. This receptor was taken from a man aged 55-75 years in good health. The CDR3 DNA sequence: TGCGCCAGCAGGATCAGGAGCACAGATACGCAGTATTTT. This sequence encodes CASRIRSTDTQYF.